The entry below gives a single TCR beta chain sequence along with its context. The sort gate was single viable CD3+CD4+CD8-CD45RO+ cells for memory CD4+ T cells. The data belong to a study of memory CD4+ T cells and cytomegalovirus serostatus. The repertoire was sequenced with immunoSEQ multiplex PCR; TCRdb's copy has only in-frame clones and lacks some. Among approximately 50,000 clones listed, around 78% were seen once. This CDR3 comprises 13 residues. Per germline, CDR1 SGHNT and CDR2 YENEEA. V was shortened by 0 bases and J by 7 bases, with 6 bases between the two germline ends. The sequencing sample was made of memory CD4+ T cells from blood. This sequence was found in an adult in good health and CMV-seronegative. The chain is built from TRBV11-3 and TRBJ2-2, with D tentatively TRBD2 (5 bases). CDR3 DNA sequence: TGTGCCAGCAGCTTAGATCGGGGCGGGGAGCTGTTTTTT. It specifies CASSLDRGGELFF.